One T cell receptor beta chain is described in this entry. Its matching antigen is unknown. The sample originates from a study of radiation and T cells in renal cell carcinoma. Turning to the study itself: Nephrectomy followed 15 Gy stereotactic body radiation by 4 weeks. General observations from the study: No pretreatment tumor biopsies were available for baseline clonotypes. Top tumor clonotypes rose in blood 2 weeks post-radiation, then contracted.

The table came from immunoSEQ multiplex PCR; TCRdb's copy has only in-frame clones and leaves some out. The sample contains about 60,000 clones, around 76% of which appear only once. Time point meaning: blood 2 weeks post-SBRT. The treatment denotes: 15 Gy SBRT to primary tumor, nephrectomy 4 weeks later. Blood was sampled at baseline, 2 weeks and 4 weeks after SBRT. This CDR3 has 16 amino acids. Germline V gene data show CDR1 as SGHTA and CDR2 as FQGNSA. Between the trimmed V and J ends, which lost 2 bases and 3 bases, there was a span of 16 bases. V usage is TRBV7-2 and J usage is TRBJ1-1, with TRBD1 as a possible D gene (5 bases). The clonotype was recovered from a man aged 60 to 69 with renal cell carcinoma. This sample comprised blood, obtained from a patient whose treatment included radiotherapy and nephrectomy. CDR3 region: CASSLRGVRGDTEAFF. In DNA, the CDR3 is TGTGCCAGCAGCTTACGAGGGGTTCGGGGGGACACTGAAGCTTTCTTT.